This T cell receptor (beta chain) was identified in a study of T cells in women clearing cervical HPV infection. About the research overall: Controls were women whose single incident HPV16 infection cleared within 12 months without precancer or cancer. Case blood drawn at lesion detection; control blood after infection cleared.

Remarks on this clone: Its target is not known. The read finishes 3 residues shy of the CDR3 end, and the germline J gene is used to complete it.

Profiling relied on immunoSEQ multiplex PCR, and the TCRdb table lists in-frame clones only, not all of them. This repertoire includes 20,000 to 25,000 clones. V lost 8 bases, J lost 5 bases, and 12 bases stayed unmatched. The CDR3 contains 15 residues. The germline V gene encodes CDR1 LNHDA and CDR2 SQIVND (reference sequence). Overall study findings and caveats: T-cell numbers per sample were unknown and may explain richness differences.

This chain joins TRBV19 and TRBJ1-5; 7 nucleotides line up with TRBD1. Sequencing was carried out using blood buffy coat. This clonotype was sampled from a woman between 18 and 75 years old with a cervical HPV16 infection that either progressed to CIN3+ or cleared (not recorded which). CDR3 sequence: CASVGIQGNYQPQHF. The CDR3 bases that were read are TGTGCCAGTGTCGGGATACAGGGGAATTATCAGCCC.